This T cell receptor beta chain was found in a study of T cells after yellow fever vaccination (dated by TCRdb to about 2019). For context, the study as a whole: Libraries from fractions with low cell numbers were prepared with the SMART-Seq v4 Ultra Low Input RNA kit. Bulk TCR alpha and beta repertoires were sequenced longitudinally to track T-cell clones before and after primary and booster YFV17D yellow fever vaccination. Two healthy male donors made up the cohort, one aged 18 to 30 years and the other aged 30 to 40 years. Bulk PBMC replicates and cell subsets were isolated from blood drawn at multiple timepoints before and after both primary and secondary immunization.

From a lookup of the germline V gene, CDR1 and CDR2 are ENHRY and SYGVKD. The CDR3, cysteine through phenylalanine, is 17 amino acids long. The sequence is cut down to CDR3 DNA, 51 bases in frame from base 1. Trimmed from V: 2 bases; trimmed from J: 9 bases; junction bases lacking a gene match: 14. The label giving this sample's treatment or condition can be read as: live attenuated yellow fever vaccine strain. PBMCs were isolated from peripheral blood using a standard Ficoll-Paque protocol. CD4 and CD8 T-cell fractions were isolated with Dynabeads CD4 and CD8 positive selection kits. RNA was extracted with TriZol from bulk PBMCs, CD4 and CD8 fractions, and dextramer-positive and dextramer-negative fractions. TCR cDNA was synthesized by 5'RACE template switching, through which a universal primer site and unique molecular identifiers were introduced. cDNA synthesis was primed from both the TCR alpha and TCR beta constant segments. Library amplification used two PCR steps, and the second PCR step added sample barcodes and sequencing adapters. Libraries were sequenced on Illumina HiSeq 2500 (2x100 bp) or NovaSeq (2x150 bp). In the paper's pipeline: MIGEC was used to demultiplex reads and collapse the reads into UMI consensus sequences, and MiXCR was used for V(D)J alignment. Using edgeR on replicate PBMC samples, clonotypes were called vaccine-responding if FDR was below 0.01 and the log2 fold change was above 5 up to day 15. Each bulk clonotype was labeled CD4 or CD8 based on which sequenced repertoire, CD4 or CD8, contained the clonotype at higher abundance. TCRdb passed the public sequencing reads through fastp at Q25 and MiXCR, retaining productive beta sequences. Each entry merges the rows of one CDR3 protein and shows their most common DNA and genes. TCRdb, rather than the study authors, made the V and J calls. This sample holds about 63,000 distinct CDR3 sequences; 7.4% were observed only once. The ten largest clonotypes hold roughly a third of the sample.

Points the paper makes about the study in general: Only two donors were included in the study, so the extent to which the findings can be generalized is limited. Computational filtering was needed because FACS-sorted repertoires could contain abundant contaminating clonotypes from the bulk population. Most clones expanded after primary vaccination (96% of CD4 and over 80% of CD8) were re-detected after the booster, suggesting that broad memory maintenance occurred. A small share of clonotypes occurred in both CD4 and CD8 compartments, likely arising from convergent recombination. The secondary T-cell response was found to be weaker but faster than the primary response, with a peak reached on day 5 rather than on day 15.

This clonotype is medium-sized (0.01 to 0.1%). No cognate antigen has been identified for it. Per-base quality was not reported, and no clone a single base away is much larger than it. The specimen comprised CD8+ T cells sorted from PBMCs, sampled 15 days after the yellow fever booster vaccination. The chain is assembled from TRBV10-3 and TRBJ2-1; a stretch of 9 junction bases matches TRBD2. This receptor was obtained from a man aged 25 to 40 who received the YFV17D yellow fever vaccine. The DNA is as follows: TGTGCCATCAGTGAGCCCTCCGGGGTAGCGGGAGCGACTGAGCAGTTCTTC. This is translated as CAISEPSGVAGATEQFF.